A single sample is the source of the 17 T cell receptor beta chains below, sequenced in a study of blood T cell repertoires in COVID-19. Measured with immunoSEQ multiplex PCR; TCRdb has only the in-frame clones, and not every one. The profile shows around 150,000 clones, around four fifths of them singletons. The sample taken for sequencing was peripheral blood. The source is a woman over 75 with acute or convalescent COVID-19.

The CDR3 DNA follows: TGTGCCAGCAGCCAAGATCGACTCCTCTACAATGAGCAGTTCTTC. Translating gives CASSQDRLLYNEQFF. The gene calls are TRBV3-1 (or the pseudogene TRBV3-2) and TRBJ2-1; D not certain. Per germline, CDR1 LGHDT and CDR2 YNNKEL (reference sequence). V lost 0 bases and J lost 3, with 9 bases in between. The CDR3 totals 15 residues.

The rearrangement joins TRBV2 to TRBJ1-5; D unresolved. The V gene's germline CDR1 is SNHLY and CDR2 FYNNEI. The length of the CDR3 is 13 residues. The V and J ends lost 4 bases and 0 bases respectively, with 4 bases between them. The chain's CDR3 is CASSGLSNQPQHF. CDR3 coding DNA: TGTGCCAGCAGTGGGCTTAGCAATCAGCCCCAGCATTTT. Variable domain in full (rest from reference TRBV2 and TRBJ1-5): EPEVTQTPSHQVTQMGQEVILRCVPISNHLYFYWYRQILGQKVEFLVSFYNNEISEKSEIFDDQFSVERPDGSNFTLKIRSTKLEDSAMYFCASSGLSNQPQHFGDGTRLSIL.

In DNA form, the CDR3 reads TGTGCCAGCAGCCCTAGGACAGGGTACCATGGCTACACCTTC. Its translation is CASSPRTGYHGYTF. The chain is built from TRBV28 and TRBJ1-2; 8 nucleotides match TRBD1. V trimming: 6 bases; J trimming: 6 bases; junction bases outside the gene matches: 9. CDR3 length equals 14 residues. Germline CDR1 and CDR2: MDHEN and SYDVKM.

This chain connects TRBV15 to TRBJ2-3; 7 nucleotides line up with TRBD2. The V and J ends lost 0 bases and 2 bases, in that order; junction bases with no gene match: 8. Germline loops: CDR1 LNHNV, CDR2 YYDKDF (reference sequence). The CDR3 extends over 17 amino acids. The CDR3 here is CATSRDPASGHTDTQYF. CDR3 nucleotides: TGTGCCACCAGCAGAGATCCGGCTAGCGGCCACACAGATACGCAGTATTTT.

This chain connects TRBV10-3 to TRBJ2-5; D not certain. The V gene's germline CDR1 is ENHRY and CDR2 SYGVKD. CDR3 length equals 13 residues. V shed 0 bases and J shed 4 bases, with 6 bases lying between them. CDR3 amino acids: CAISESSSETQYF. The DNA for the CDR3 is TGTGCCATCAGTGAGTCGAGCTCAGAGACCCAGTACTTC.

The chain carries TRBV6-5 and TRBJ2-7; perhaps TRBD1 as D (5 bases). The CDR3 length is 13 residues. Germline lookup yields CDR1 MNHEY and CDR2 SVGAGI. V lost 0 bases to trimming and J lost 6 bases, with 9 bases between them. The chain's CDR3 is CASSYSRVGEQYF. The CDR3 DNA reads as TGTGCCAGCAGTTACTCCAGGGTAGGCGAGCAGTACTTC.

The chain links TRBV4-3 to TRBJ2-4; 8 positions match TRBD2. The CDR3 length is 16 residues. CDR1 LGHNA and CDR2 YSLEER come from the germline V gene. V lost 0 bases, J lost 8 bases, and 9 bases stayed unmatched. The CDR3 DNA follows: TGCGCCAGCAGCCAAGATGCGGGGGGCCGCAGGGACATTCAGTACTTC. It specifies CASSQDAGGRRDIQYF.

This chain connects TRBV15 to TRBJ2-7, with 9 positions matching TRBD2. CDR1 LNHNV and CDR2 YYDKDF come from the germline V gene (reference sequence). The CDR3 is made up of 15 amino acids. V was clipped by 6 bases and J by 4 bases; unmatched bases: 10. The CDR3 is CATRGVAGVVYEQYF. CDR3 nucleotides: TGTGCCACCAGAGGGGTAGCGGGAGTAGTGTACGAGCAGTACTTC.

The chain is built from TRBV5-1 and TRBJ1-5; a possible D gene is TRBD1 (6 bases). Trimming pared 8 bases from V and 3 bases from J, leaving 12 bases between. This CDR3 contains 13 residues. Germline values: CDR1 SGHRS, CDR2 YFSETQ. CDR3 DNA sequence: TGCGCCAGTAGGGGGGGTCCCAATCAGCCCCAGCATTTT. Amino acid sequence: CASRGGPNQPQHF.

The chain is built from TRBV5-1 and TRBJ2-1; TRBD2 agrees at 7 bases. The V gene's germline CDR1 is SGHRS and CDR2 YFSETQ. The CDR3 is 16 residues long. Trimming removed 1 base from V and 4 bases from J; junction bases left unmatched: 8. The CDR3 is CASSLFWSSGYNEQFF. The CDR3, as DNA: TGCGCCAGCAGCTTGTTTTGGTCTAGCGGATACAATGAGCAGTTCTTC.

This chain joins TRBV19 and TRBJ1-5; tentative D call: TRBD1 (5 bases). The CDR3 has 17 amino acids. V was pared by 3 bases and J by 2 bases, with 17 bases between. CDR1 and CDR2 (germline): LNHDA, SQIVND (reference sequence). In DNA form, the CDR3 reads TGTGCCAGTAGTATTGGTTTTGGGGGGGATCGCAATCAGCCCCAGCATTTT. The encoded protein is CASSIGFGGDRNQPQHF.

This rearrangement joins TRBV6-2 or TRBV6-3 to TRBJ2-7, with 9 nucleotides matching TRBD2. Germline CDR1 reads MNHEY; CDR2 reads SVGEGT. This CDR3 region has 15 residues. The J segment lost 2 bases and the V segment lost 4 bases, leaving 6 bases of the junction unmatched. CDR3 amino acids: CASSSRSGRTYEQYF. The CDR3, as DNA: TGTGCCAGCAGTTCGAGAAGCGGGAGGACCTACGAGCAGTACTTC.

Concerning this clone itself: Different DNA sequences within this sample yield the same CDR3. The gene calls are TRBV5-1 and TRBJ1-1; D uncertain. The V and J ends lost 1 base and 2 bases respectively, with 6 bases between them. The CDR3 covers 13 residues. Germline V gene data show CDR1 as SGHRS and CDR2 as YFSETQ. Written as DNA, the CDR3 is TGCGCCAGCAGCTTGACGGTAAACACTGAAGCTTTCTTT. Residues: CASSLTVNTEAFF.

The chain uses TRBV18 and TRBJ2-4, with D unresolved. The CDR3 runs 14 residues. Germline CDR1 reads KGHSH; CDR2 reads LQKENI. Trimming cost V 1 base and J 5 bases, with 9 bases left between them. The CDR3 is CASSPRDWENIQYF. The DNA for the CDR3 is TGTGCCAGCTCACCACGCGACTGGGAAAACATTCAGTACTTC.

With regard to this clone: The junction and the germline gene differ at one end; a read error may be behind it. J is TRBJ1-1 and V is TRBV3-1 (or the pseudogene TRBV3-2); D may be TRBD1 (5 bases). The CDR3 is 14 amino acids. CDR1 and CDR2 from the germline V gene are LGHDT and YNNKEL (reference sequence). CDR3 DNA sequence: TGTGCCAGCAGCCAATACGACAGTAACACTGAGGCTTTCTTT. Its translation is CASSQYDSNTEAFF.

The CDR3 sequence is CASSPQGQSWLQPQHF. The CDR3 nucleotides read TGTGCCAGCAGCCCCCAAGGACAGAGTTGGCTTCAGCCCCAGCATTTT. This chain uses TRBV7-6 with TRBJ1-5; D is perhaps TRBD1 (6 bases). The ends were cut back, 5 bases at V and 6 bases at J, with 20 bases in the middle. Germline V gene lookup returns CDR1 SGHVS and CDR2 FNYEAQ. The CDR3 has 16 residues.

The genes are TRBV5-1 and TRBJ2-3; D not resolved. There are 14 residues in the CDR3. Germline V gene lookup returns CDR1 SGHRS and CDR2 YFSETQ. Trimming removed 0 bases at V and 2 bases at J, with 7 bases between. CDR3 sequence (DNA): TGCGCCAGCAGCTTGGCGGTCGCCACAGATACGCAGTATTTT. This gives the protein CASSLAVATDTQYF.